These 25 T cell receptor beta chains were all obtained from the same sample, sequenced in a study of T-cell reconstitution after alpha-beta-depleted transplantation in children. Preparation of the TCRbeta library involved a method that used unique molecular identifiers. MiXCR, applied by TCRdb to the PCR reads, yields one record per CDR3 protein. The sample has about 980,000 distinct CDR3 sequences, about 29% seen once. Sequenced here: PBMCs, mostly from graft donor cells, sampled 360 days after TCRalphabeta/CD19-depleted stem cell transplant. The receptors come from a boy under three years old who had a stem cell transplant for SCID, so the T cells may come from the graft donor.

The gene calls are TRBV7-9 and TRBJ1-1; D is undetermined. The length of the CDR3 is 13 residues. V lost 2 bases, J lost 6 bases, and 10 bases lay in between. Germline V lookup: CDR1 SEHNR, CDR2 FQNEAQ (reference sequence). The CDR3 sequence: CASSLLGKAEAFF. The CDR3 nucleotides are TGTGCCAGCAGCTTACTGGGGAAGGCTGAAGCTTTCTTT.

In its sample, this clonotype was seen a few times. The CDR3 loop is CASSLLLATSGNTIYF. The CDR3 nucleotides read TGTGCCAGCAGCTTGTTATTGGCGACCTCTGGAAACACCATATATTTT. The V and J genes are TRBV5-6 and TRBJ1-3; D gene ambiguous. Germline lookup yields CDR1 SGHDT and CDR2 YYEEEE. This CDR3 region has 16 residues. V was pared by 1 base and J by 0 bases, with 11 bases between.

At least ten counts were recorded for this clonotype. The chain combines TRBV4-1 with TRBJ1-1; D might be TRBD1 (5 bases). CDR3 length: 14 amino acids. The V gene lost 3 bases and the J gene lost 4 bases, with 12 bases spanning the gap. CDR1 and CDR2 from the germline V gene are MGHRA and YSYEKL. The CDR3 is CASSHRSGGTEAFF. DNA for the CDR3: TGCGCCAGCAGCCACCGGAGCGGGGGCACTGAAGCTTTCTTT.

V usage is TRBV3-1 and J usage is TRBJ1-5; the D gene is possibly TRBD1 (5 bases). The germline V gene has CDR1 LGHDT and CDR2 YNNKEL (reference sequence). The CDR3 extends over 16 amino acids. The V and J ends lost 1 base and 4 bases respectively, with 14 bases between them. As DNA, the CDR3 is TGTGCCAGCAGCCAAGGGACATGGGGACGGAATCAGCCCCAGCATTTT. It translates to CASSQGTWGRNQPQHF.

This clonotype has just a few counts. The CDR3 DNA sequence: TGTGCCAGCAGCTCGCAGGGGTTGGCTCACGAGCAGTACTTC. Protein product: CASSSQGLAHEQYF. This chain connects TRBV7-9 to TRBJ2-7; maybe TRBD1 (6 bases). CDR1 and CDR2 (germline): SEHNR, FQNEAQ (reference sequence). CDR3 length: 14 amino acids. The V and J ends lost 4 bases and 5 bases respectively, with 15 bases between them.

This clonotype has a handful of counts. The CDR3 loop reads CASSFGSGANEQFF. In DNA, the CDR3 is TGTGCCAGCAGTTTCGGTAGCGGGGCGAATGAGCAGTTCTTC. The rearrangement uses TRBV12-3 or TRBV12-4 and TRBJ2-1; 8 bases align to TRBD2. Trimming cost V 3 bases and J 7 bases; bases outside gene matches: 5. The CDR3 runs 14 residues.

The chain joins TRBV12-3 or TRBV12-4 to TRBJ1-3; D gene uncertain. Trimming shortened V by 5 bases and J by 4 bases, and 12 bases separated the two germline ends. The CDR3 extends over 14 amino acids. CDR3 loop: CASSPSGWGNTIYF. CDR3 DNA: TGTGCCAGCAGTCCTTCAGGATGGGGAAACACCATATATTTT.

This clonotype was counted only a few times. The V gene is TRBV28, the J gene TRBJ2-1; D unresolved. CDR1 and CDR2 from the germline V gene are MDHEN and SYDVKM. V was shortened by 7 bases and J by 5 bases, with 12 bases between the two germline ends. The CDR3 length is 13 residues. The CDR3 DNA reads as TGTGCCAGCACCTCCCTGGAAAACAATGAGCAGTTCTTC. It translates to CASTSLENNEQFF.

This clonotype showed up many times. The chain links TRBV20-1 to TRBJ2-7; D tentatively fits TRBD1 or TRBD2 (5 bases each). Germline CDR1 is DFQATT and CDR2 is SNEGSKA (reference sequence). The CDR3 sequence is 12 residues long. The V gene lost 3 bases and the J gene lost 7 bases, with 13 bases spanning the gap. In nucleotides, the CDR3 is TGCAGTGCTAGTCCGGGGCCCAGGGAGCAGTACTTC. Its protein is CSASPGPREQYF.

This clonotype has only a few counts. The J gene is TRBJ2-2, the V gene TRBV3-1, with a tentative D call TRBD2 (5 bases). Germline values: CDR1 LGHDT, CDR2 YNNKEL (reference sequence). The CDR3 spans 15 residues. V was shortened by 0 bases and J by 6 bases, with 11 bases between the two germline ends. In nucleotides, the CDR3 is TGTGCCAGCAGCCAAGAACTAGGTCCGTCCGGGGAGCTGTTTTTT. Amino acid sequence: CASSQELGPSGELFF.

This clonotype occurred a few times. This chain uses TRBV6-6 with TRBJ1-6; D not certain. CDR1 MNHNY and CDR2 SVGAGI come from the germline V gene (reference sequence). V was cut by 4 bases and J by 8 bases, with 6 bases left in between. This CDR3 spans 12 amino acids. The CDR3 DNA reads TGTGCCAGCAGTTCCTCGGATTCACCCCTCCACTTT. Amino acids: CASSSSDSPLHF.

This clonotype was counted a few times. The chain is built from TRBV5-5 and TRBJ1-1; 7 bases are a match to TRBD1. The CDR3 spans 15 residues. V lost 0 bases to trimming and J lost 5 bases; unmatched junction nucleotides: 7. The germline gives CDR1 SGHKS, CDR2 YYEKEE (reference sequence). CDR3 in DNA: TGTGCCAGCAGCTTGGGTCCCAACAGGGGAACTGAAGCTTTCTTT. Translation gives CASSLGPNRGTEAFF.

As regards this clonotype: The conserved final phenylalanine or tryptophan is absent from the CDR3, which likely points to a read error. V and J are TRBV10-3 and TRBJ2-3, with D possibly matching TRBD1 (6 bases). The V gene lost 10 bases and the J gene lost 2 bases, with 16 bases spanning the gap. The length of the CDR3 is 14 residues. Germline CDR1 reads ENHRY; CDR2 reads SYGVKD. The CDR3 nucleotides read TGTGCCACCGGACAGCGCTGGCCCACAGATACGCAGTATGTT. Amino acids: CATGQRWPTDTQYV.

A few counts support this clonotype. This chain joins TRBV25-1 and TRBJ2-5, with D perhaps matching TRBD1 (6 bases). The germline V gene encodes CDR1 MGHDK and CDR2 SYGVNS. This CDR3 has 15 residues. V gave up 1 base and J gave up 5 bases, with 14 bases separating them. The CDR3 DNA sequence: TGTGCCAGCAGTGAATGGGGAACAGGGCACGAGACCCAGTACTTC. Protein product: CASSEWGTGHETQYF.

This clonotype was detected a few times. The rearrangement joins TRBV6-5 to TRBJ2-5; D possibly corresponds to TRBD1 (6 bases). This CDR3 region has 15 residues. Germline assignment: CDR1 MNHEY and CDR2 SVGAGI. Trimming removed 4 bases from V and 1 base from J, with 13 bases in between. CDR3 sequence: CASSSRTAFQETQYF. CDR3 sequence (DNA): TGTGCCAGCAGTTCCCGGACAGCCTTCCAAGAGACCCAGTACTTC.

This clonotype was seen more than once but under ten times. This sequence joins TRBV6-2 or TRBV6-3 and TRBJ2-5, with a possible D match to TRBD1 (5 bases). The CDR3 sequence is 15 residues long. Trimming shortened V by 2 bases and J by 5 bases, and 15 bases separated the two germline ends. The germline V gene encodes CDR1 MNHEY and CDR2 SVGEGT. The CDR3 here is CASSYRRASTETQYF. The CDR3 DNA follows: TGTGCCAGCAGTTACCGCAGGGCGAGTACGGAGACCCAGTACTTC.

The chain employs TRBV12-3 or TRBV12-4 and TRBJ1-1; tentatively, D is TRBD1 (6 bases). V was clipped by 4 bases and J by 5 bases, with 17 bases between them. This CDR3 contains 15 residues. The CDR3 sequence: CASSYDSGGQTEAFF. In DNA, the CDR3 is TGTGCCAGCAGTTATGATTCCGGGGGCCAGACTGAAGCTTTCTTT.

This clonotype was seen ten or more times. The junction differs from germline at one of its ends, possibly a read error. V is TRBV12-3 or TRBV12-4 and J is TRBJ2-3; no definite D call. The CDR3 sequence is 11 residues long. DNA of the CDR3: TGTGCCAGCAGCTTAGTAGATACGCAGTATTTT. It codes for CASSLVDTQYF.

This clonotype appeared many times. The chain joins TRBV7-2 to TRBJ1-1, with D tentatively TRBD1 (6 bases). Trimming left V 1 base short and J 1 base short, with 13 bases between. The CDR3 is made up of 16 amino acids. From germline, CDR1 is SGHTA and CDR2 FQGNSA. The DNA for the CDR3 is TGTGCCAGCAGCTTAGTGCCACAGGGAACGAACACTGAAGCTTTCTTT. Protein sequence: CASSLVPQGTNTEAFF.

This clonotype occurred a few times. J is TRBJ1-2 and V is TRBV2, with 9 bases identical to TRBD1. The ends lost 6 bases at V and 10 bases at J; junction bases unmatched: 3. CDR3 length: 11 residues. The germline gives CDR1 SNHLY, CDR2 FYNNEI. The CDR3 sequence is CASSWTGDYTF. The CDR3, as DNA: TGTGCCAGCAGCTGGACAGGGGACTACACCTTC.

The V gene is TRBV5-1, the J gene TRBJ2-7; D is unclear. The CDR3 length is 11 residues. Germline lookup yields CDR1 SGHRS and CDR2 YFSETQ. V was cut by 0 bases and J by 11 bases, with 9 bases left in between. CDR3 region: CASSLGPLKYF. The CDR3 DNA sequence: TGCGCCAGCAGCTTGGGCCCCCTGAAGTACTTC.

This clonotype was observed a few times. The V call is TRBV12-3 or TRBV12-4, the J call TRBJ2-2; D not resolved. The CDR3 spans 13 residues. V was clipped by 5 bases and J by 4 bases, with 8 bases between them. The CDR3 here is CASSITGTGELFF. CDR3 bases: TGTGCCAGCAGTATAACGGGCACCGGGGAGCTGTTTTTT.

The V call is TRBV25-1, the J call TRBJ2-7; tentatively, D is TRBD1 (8 bases). Trimming pared 4 bases from V and 4 bases from J, leaving 20 bases between. CDR3 size: 16 residues. Looked up from germline, CDR1 is MGHDK and CDR2 is SYGVNS. The CDR3 spells CASSAIGQGGPYEQYF. The CDR3 bases are TGTGCCAGCAGTGCCATCGGACAGGGAGGGCCTTACGAGCAGTACTTC.

This clonotype was seen more than once but under ten times. The chain recombines TRBV5-1 with TRBJ1-6; D unresolved. The CDR3 is made up of 14 amino acids. Trimming shortened V by 1 base and J by 9 bases, and 11 bases separated the two germline ends. The germline V gene encodes CDR1 SGHRS and CDR2 YFSETQ. The CDR3 spells CASSLTALGSPLHF. CDR3 DNA: TGCGCCAGCAGCTTGACAGCCCTAGGTTCACCCCTCCACTTT.

There are a few counts of this clonotype. The chain carries TRBV28 and TRBJ1-2, with a weak D call TRBD1 (5 bases). Per the germline V gene, CDR1 is MDHEN and CDR2 is SYDVKM. V was cut by 3 bases and J by 4 bases, with 9 bases left in between. This CDR3 has 13 amino acids. For the CDR3, the DNA is TGTGCCAGCAGTTTGGGGGTCGCCTATGGCTACACCTTC. Protein: CASSLGVAYGYTF.